This T cell receptor beta chain was documented in a study of blood T cells in healthy people across ages. Primed by a sample-barcoded 5' primer and a J-beta primer mix, a second PCR proceeded for roughly 7 to 11 cycles. TCRdb re-called the 5' RACE reads with MiXCR, one entry per CDR3 protein. Found here are more than 700,000 distinct CDR3 sequences, about 48% of them singletons; the top ten hold about 38%. With V trimmed by 7 bases and J by 6 bases, 9 bases remained unmatched. Germline CDR1 DFQATT, CDR2 SNEGSKA (reference sequence). The CDR3 is 13 residues long. Sequencing was performed on blood. This chain links TRBV20-1 with TRBJ1-5, with 7 nucleotides matching TRBD1. This TCR derives from an elderly man in good health. The CDR3 DNA follows: TGCAGTGTCCCGGACACAGGGGTTCAGCCCCAGCATTTT. Translated, it gives CSVPDTGVQPQHF.